These T cell receptor beta chains were read from a single sample in a study of T-cell reconstitution after alpha-beta-depleted transplantation in children. TCRdb recomputed calls from the PCR reads with MiXCR, one row per CDR3 protein. The repertoire has 440,000 or so distinct CDR3 sequences, roughly 44% of them found once; the top ten carry 27%. Sequenced here: PBMCs, sampled before TCRalphabeta/CD19-depleted stem cell transplant. Receptors were obtained from a girl aged 2 to 9 with aplastic anemia, due to receive a stem cell transplant. CDR3s include the opening cysteine and the closing phenylalanine or tryptophan. Fields, in order: D gene, clone size, J gene, CDR3 length, V gene, CDR3 DNA, CDR3 protein. A D gene is named only where the DNA matches it firmly. Some rows have no size entry. The others give once, few or many, or a class for an expanded clone.

D gene: .
clone size: .
J gene: TRBJ2-1
CDR3 length: 14
V gene: TRBV4-2
CDR3 DNA: TGTGCCAGCAGCCAAGATCGGGGGCGCAATGAGCAGTTCTTC
CDR3 protein: CASSQDRGRNEQFF

D gene: TRBD1
clone size: .
J gene: TRBJ2-7
CDR3 length: 17
V gene: TRBV12-3/TRBV12-4
CDR3 DNA: TGTGCCAGCAGTTTAGCAACCGGGACAGGGAGCTCCTACGAGCAGTACTTC
CDR3 protein: CASSLATGTGSSYEQYF

D gene: .
clone size: .
J gene: TRBJ1-2
CDR3 length: 13
V gene: TRBV6-5
CDR3 DNA: TGTGCCAGCAGTTCTACATCCAACTATGGCTACACCTTC
CDR3 protein: CASSSTSNYGYTF

D gene: TRBD1
clone size: medium-sized
J gene: TRBJ2-3
CDR3 length: 16
V gene: TRBV5-1
CDR3 DNA: TGCGCCAGCAGCTTATTACAGGGGGAGGGCACAGATACGCAGTATTTT
CDR3 protein: CASSLLQGEGTDTQYF

D gene: .
clone size: .
J gene: TRBJ2-2
CDR3 length: 13
V gene: TRBV6-1
CDR3 DNA: TGTGCCAGCACTCCAAGGGGCACCGGGGAGCTGTTTTTT
CDR3 protein: CASTPRGTGELFF

D gene: .
clone size: .
J gene: TRBJ1-2
CDR3 length: 11
V gene: TRBV20-1
CDR3 DNA: TGCAGCCTCAGGGAAGGGGATGGCTACACCTTC
CDR3 protein: CSLREGDGYTF

D gene: .
clone size: .
J gene: TRBJ2-6
CDR3 length: 15
V gene: TRBV28
CDR3 DNA: TGTGCCAGCAGACCAGGGTTAGGCGGGGCCAACGTCCTGACTTTC
CDR3 protein: CASRPGLGGANVLTF

D gene: TRBD1
clone size: .
J gene: TRBJ2-5
CDR3 length: 14
V gene: TRBV5-4
CDR3 DNA: TGTGCCAGCAGCGGTGGGGACAGACGAGAGACCCAGTACTTC
CDR3 protein: CASSGGDRRETQYF

D gene: .
clone size: many
J gene: TRBJ1-2
CDR3 length: 12
V gene: TRBV12-3/TRBV12-4
CDR3 DNA: TGTGCCAGCAGTCTGCAGGGCTATGGCTACACCTTC
CDR3 protein: CASSLQGYGYTF

D gene: .
clone size: .
J gene: TRBJ2-7
CDR3 length: 14
V gene: TRBV7-8
CDR3 DNA: TGTGCCAGCAGCTCCCAGGGGTTGTCCTACGAGCAGTACTTC
CDR3 protein: CASSSQGLSYEQYF

D gene: .
clone size: .
J gene: TRBJ2-5
CDR3 length: 14
V gene: TRBV28
CDR3 DNA: TGTGCCAGCAGTTTTTTCGGTAGGGACCAGACCCAGTACTTC
CDR3 protein: CASSFFGRDQTQYF

D gene: TRBD1
clone size: .
J gene: TRBJ2-7
CDR3 length: 14
V gene: TRBV30
CDR3 DNA: TGTGCCTGGAGTGTGGGACAGGGACCCTACGAGCAGTACTTC
CDR3 protein: CAWSVGQGPYEQYF

D gene: .
clone size: .
J gene: TRBJ2-3
CDR3 length: 15
V gene: TRBV20-1
CDR3 DNA: TGCAGTGCTGGATATTATCGGTTGGGCACAGATACGCAGTATTTT
CDR3 protein: CSAGYYRLGTDTQYF

D gene: TRBD2
clone size: many
J gene: TRBJ2-1
CDR3 length: 14
V gene: TRBV6-4
CDR3 DNA: TGTGCCAGCAGTGGATTACTAGCGGGAGATGAGCAGTTCTTC
CDR3 protein: CASSGLLAGDEQFF

D gene: TRBD2
clone size: many
J gene: TRBJ2-3
CDR3 length: 17
V gene: TRBV29-1
CDR3 DNA: TGCAGCGTTGAAGAGTGGACTAGCGCCTCTAGCACAGATACGCAGTATTTT
CDR3 protein: CSVEEWTSASSTDTQYF

D gene: .
clone size: .
J gene: TRBJ2-1
CDR3 length: 16
V gene: TRBV10-3
CDR3 DNA: TGTGCCATCAGTGAGTCGATGGGCAGACCTCACAATGAGCAGTTCTTC
CDR3 protein: CAISESMGRPHNEQFF

D gene: TRBD2
clone size: many
J gene: TRBJ2-7
CDR3 length: 16
V gene: TRBV20-1
CDR3 DNA: TGCAGTGCTAGGACCCCCCGGGGCGGGAGTCCCTACGAGCAGTACTTC
CDR3 protein: CSARTPRGGSPYEQYF

D gene: TRBD2
clone size: .
J gene: TRBJ2-2
CDR3 length: 14
V gene: TRBV24-1
CDR3 DNA: TGTGCCACCGCACGACTAGCGGGAGCGGGGGAGCTGTTTTTT
CDR3 protein: CATARLAGAGELFF

D gene: .
clone size: few
J gene: TRBJ1-4
CDR3 length: 13
V gene: TRBV7-2
CDR3 DNA: TGTGCCAGCAGCTTAGGTCCGGAAGAAAAACTGTTTTTT
CDR3 protein: CASSLGPEEKLFF

D gene: .
clone size: .
J gene: TRBJ1-1
CDR3 length: 12
V gene: TRBV2
CDR3 DNA: TGTGCCAGCAGTGATACGACAGGAACGGCTTTCTTT
CDR3 protein: CASSDTTGTAFF

D gene: TRBD1
clone size: .
J gene: TRBJ2-1
CDR3 length: 16
V gene: TRBV15
CDR3 DNA: TGTGCCACCAGCAGAGATTGGCAGGGGGCGAGCAATGAGCAGTTCTTC
CDR3 protein: CATSRDWQGASNEQFF

D gene: TRBD2
clone size: many
J gene: TRBJ2-1
CDR3 length: 16
V gene: TRBV27
CDR3 DNA: TGTGCCAGCAGTTTCCTGACTAGCGGGAAGGGGAATGAGCAGTTCTTC
CDR3 protein: CASSFLTSGKGNEQFF

D gene: .
clone size: few
J gene: TRBJ2-7
CDR3 length: 13
V gene: TRBV20-1
CDR3 DNA: TGCAGTGCCTACGCTGACCGAGCCTACGAGCAGTACTTC
CDR3 protein: CSAYADRAYEQYF

D gene: TRBD2
clone size: .
J gene: TRBJ2-1
CDR3 length: 16
V gene: TRBV7-2
CDR3 DNA: TGTGCCAGCAGCACCAAGAGCGGGAGGGCCACCAATGAGCAGTTCTTC
CDR3 protein: CASSTKSGRATNEQFF

D gene: .
clone size: .
J gene: TRBJ2-1
CDR3 length: 11
V gene: TRBV7-9
CDR3 DNA: TGTGCCAGCACCACTTCGAATGAGCAGTTCTTC
CDR3 protein: CASTTSNEQFF

D gene: TRBD2
clone size: .
J gene: TRBJ2-3
CDR3 length: 18
V gene: TRBV20-1
CDR3 DNA: TGCAGTGCAGTACCGGGACTAGCCACAAGACTTAGCACAGATACGCAGTATTTT
CDR3 protein: CSAVPGLATRLSTDTQYF

D gene: .
clone size: few
J gene: TRBJ1-1
CDR3 length: 15
V gene: TRBV7-9
CDR3 DNA: TGTGCCAGCAGCCGGAAACAGGTTTTGAACACTGAAGCTTTCTTT
CDR3 protein: CASSRKQVLNTEAFF

D gene: .
clone size: many
J gene: TRBJ1-1
CDR3 length: 13
V gene: TRBV12-3/TRBV12-4
CDR3 DNA: TGTGCCAGCAGTCTGATCAGGAACACTGAAGCTTTCTTT
CDR3 protein: CASSLIRNTEAFF

D gene: TRBD1
clone size: .
J gene: TRBJ2-3
CDR3 length: 16
V gene: TRBV5-1
CDR3 DNA: TGCGCCAGCAGCTTGGGTACAGGGGCCCTCGGAGATACGCAGTATTTT
CDR3 protein: CASSLGTGALGDTQYF

D gene: TRBD2
clone size: few
J gene: TRBJ2-3
CDR3 length: 16
V gene: TRBV9
CDR3 DNA: TGTGCCAGCAGCGTAGATGCGGGGGGGCCCTCAGATACGCAGTATTTT
CDR3 protein: CASSVDAGGPSDTQYF

D gene: TRBD2
clone size: few
J gene: TRBJ2-1
CDR3 length: 15
V gene: TRBV5-1
CDR3 DNA: TGCGCCAGCAGCTTTCTAGCGGGAGGGTGGGATGAGCAGTTCTTC
CDR3 protein: CASSFLAGGWDEQFF

D gene: .
clone size: .
J gene: TRBJ1-1
CDR3 length: 18
V gene: TRBV14
CDR3 DNA: TGTGCCAGCAGCCAAGCTCGACGACCCGGACTCTCGAACACTGAAGCTTTCTTT
CDR3 protein: CASSQARRPGLSNTEAFF

D gene: .
clone size: many
J gene: TRBJ1-1
CDR3 length: 11
V gene: TRBV6-2/TRBV6-3
CDR3 DNA: TGTGCCAGCAGTCGTAACGGTCTCCTACTATTT
CDR3 protein: CASSRNGLLLF

D gene: .
clone size: many
J gene: TRBJ1-1
CDR3 length: 14
V gene: TRBV12-3/TRBV12-4
CDR3 DNA: TGTGCCAGCAGTCCACGGGGTGTGAACGCTGAAGCTTTCTTT
CDR3 protein: CASSPRGVNAEAFF

D gene: .
clone size: .
J gene: TRBJ1-2
CDR3 length: 16
V gene: TRBV18
CDR3 DNA: TGTGCCAGCTCACCACAGTCCACCCGGGACAATGATGGCTACACCTTC
CDR3 protein: CASSPQSTRDNDGYTF

D gene: .
clone size: few
J gene: TRBJ1-5
CDR3 length: 13
V gene: TRBV2
CDR3 DNA: TGTGCCAGCAGTATAGGACTCAATCAGCCCCAGCATTTT
CDR3 protein: CASSIGLNQPQHF

D gene: TRBD2
clone size: .
J gene: TRBJ2-2
CDR3 length: 21
V gene: TRBV7-3
CDR3 DNA: TGTGCCAGCAGCTTAAGGACTAGCGGGGGGACCATACCTACGAACACCGGGGAGCTGTTTTTT
CDR3 protein: CASSLRTSGGTIPTNTGELFF

D gene: .
clone size: .
J gene: TRBJ1-2
CDR3 length: 12
V gene: TRBV21-1
CDR3 DNA: TGTGCCAGCAGACAGGGGGACTATGGCTACACCTTC
CDR3 protein: CASRQGDYGYTF

D gene: .
clone size: .
J gene: TRBJ2-1
CDR3 length: 15
V gene: TRBV30
CDR3 DNA: TGTGCCTGGAGTAGAGGGCAGACCTCCTACAATGAGCAGTTCTTC
CDR3 protein: CAWSRGQTSYNEQFF

D gene: .
clone size: many
J gene: TRBJ2-1
CDR3 length: 11
V gene: TRBV6-5
CDR3 DNA: TGTGCCAGCAAAAGGAGCTTGGAGCAGTTCTTC
CDR3 protein: CASKRSLEQFF

D gene: .
clone size: many
J gene: TRBJ1-6
CDR3 length: 18
V gene: TRBV28
CDR3 DNA: TGTGCCAGCAGTAGCCCGTTTAGATCTCCGGGAAGGAATTCACCCCTCCACTTT
CDR3 protein: CASSSPFRSPGRNSPLHF

D gene: .
clone size: few
J gene: TRBJ2-1
CDR3 length: 15
V gene: TRBV7-6
CDR3 DNA: TGTGCCAGCAGCCCCCCCACCGTCTCCTACAATGAGCAGTTCTTC
CDR3 protein: CASSPPTVSYNEQFF

D gene: .
clone size: .
J gene: TRBJ2-5
CDR3 length: 11
V gene: TRBV29-1
CDR3 DNA: TGCAGCGTGCGTGGGGGAGAGACCCAGTACTTC
CDR3 protein: CSVRGGETQYF

D gene: TRBD1
clone size: many
J gene: TRBJ2-1
CDR3 length: 12
V gene: TRBV9
CDR3 DNA: TGTGCCAGCAGCGCCGACAGGGGCGAGCAGTTCTTC
CDR3 protein: CASSADRGEQFF

D gene: .
clone size: few
J gene: TRBJ1-2
CDR3 length: 13
V gene: TRBV5-1
CDR3 DNA: TGCGCCAGCAGCCTGGTGAGCAGAGGTGGCTACACCTTC
CDR3 protein: CASSLVSRGGYTF

D gene: .
clone size: .
J gene: TRBJ2-5
CDR3 length: 15
V gene: TRBV7-2
CDR3 DNA: TGTGCCAGCAGCTTAGACAGGGCCCGAGGGGAGACCCAGTACTTC
CDR3 protein: CASSLDRARGETQYF

D gene: .
clone size: few
J gene: TRBJ2-7
CDR3 length: 13
V gene: TRBV7-6
CDR3 DNA: TGTGCCAGCAGCTTACTAGGGGCCTACGAGCAGTACTTC
CDR3 protein: CASSLLGAYEQYF